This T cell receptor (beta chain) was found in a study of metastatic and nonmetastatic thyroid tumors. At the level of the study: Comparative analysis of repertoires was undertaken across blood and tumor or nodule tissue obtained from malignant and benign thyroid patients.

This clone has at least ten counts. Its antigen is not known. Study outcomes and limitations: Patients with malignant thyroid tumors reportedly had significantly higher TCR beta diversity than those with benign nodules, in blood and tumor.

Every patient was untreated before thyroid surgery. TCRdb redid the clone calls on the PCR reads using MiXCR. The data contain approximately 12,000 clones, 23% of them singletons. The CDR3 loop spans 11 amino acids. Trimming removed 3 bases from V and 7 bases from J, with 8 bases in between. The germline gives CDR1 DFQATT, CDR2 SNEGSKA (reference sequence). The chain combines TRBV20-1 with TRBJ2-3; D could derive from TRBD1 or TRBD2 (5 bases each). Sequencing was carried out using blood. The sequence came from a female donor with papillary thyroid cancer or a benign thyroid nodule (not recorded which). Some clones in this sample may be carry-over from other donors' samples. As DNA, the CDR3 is TGCAGTGCTAGTGGGGGAAATACGCAGTATTTT. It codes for CSASGGNTQYF.